This T cell receptor (beta chain) was sequenced in a study of CXCR3-negative and CXCR3-positive naive CD8 T cells. With respect to this clonotype: Its target is not known.

Points from the study as a whole: Naive subsets did not differ in surface CD5, and TRB CDR3 properties served to infer TCR strength. CXCR3 expression partially decreased after cryopreservation; most assays used fresh PBMCs. CXCR3-expressing naive cells carried TRB CDR3s more hydrophobic than those of CXCR3-negative naive cells. Diversity in memory CD8+ cells fell much lower than the comparably high levels seen in both naive subsets.

Identification of naive CD8+ T cells rested on CD45RO-CCR7+CD27+CD95- status. 5' RACE with UMI labels generated the TRB cDNA libraries. Reprocessing the 5' RACE reads, TCRdb reports a single entry for every CDR3 protein and omits DNA. The data show around 63,000 distinct CDR3 sequences, and the top ten clones hold 4.8%. The TCR was taken from a human donor in good health. Some clones in this sample may be carry-over from other donors' samples. Sample: naive CXCR3+ CD8+ T cells from blood. As to subset: CD45RO-CCR7+CD27+CD95- naive CD8+ T cells expressing CXCR3 (TNR3+).

CDR3 sequence reads: CASSINNEQFF. The gene calls are TRBV28 and TRBJ2-1. CDR3 size: 11 residues. Germline lookup yields CDR1 MDHEN and CDR2 SYDVKM.